Given below is one TCR beta chain in context. Antigen: not known. Per germline, CDR1 LNHNV and CDR2 YYDKDF (reference sequence). CDR3 size: 17 residues. With 1 base clipped from V and 2 bases from J, the junction kept 8 bases outside the gene matches. The entry originates in a study of OX40 agonist ivuxolimab in advanced cancers. Study details: Ivuxolimab, an antibody acting as an agonist of OX40 (CD134), was used to treat patients. Patients were treated with intravenous ivuxolimab, dosed at 0.01 to 10 mg/kg and infused every 2 weeks.

Sequencing was performed with immunoSEQ multiplex PCR; in TCRdb, only in-frame clones are kept and a portion is missing. The sample has 63,000 or so clones, 90% to 95% seen once. Regarding the study as a whole: Within 6 weeks, CD4+ and CD8+ blood T cells expanded clonally at 0.1 to 3.0 mg/kg. Expanded peripheral T cell antigen specificity was not determined.

This sample comprised CD4+ or CD8+ T cells sorted from blood, obtained in a trial of the OX40 agonist ivuxolimab. The sequence derives from an adult with an advanced solid tumor such as melanoma, head and neck, liver or kidney cancer. The chain uses TRBV15 and TRBJ2-1; 7 nucleotides align to TRBD2. CDR3 DNA sequence: TGTGCCACCAGCAGAGTTGGGGCGGGGGAACCCTACAATGAGCAGTTCTTC. Translation: CATSRVGAGEPYNEQFF.